This TCR beta chain was sequenced during a study of blood T cell repertoires in COVID-19. Libraries were prepared by immunoSEQ multiplex PCR; TCRdb keeps only in-frame clonotypes and omits some of them. The sample shows 200,000 or so clones, under 85% of them seen only once. Among Cohort 3 donors, those recovered had two negative PCRs, clearance, or symptom resolution. From germline, CDR1 is SGHNT and CDR2 YENEEA. This CDR3 spans 16 amino acids. V shed 0 bases, J shed 8 bases, and the junction held 5 bases outside the gene matches. This clonotype was obtained from a man aged 55 to 70 who had recovered from COVID-19. The chain is built from TRBV11-3 and TRBJ1-6; 9 bases match TRBD1. The sample comprised PBMCs or T cells enriched from blood (not recorded which). CDR3 DNA: TGTGCCAGCAGCTTAGATAATTGGACAGGGGATTCACCCCTCCACTTT. This codes for CASSLDNWTGDSPLHF.